This TCR beta chain was profiled in a study of OX40 agonist ivuxolimab in advanced cancers. Study at large: Age averaged about 66 years (range about 20 to 79), and more than 80% were male. Past anti-PD-1, anti-PD-L1 or anti-CTLA-4 therapy was accepted, and roughly 38% had received some. Partial responses were achieved by three patients: one hepatocellular carcinoma, two cutaneous melanoma.

Clones were sequenced by immunoSEQ multiplex PCR, and TCRdb holds only the in-frame ones, with some missing. The data show some 130,000 clones, approximately 90% seen once. The V end was cut by 2 bases, the J end by 6 bases, with 8 bases between. The CDR3 has 13 amino acids. CDR1 and CDR2 from the germline V gene are KGHSH and LQKENI. V and J are TRBV18 and TRBJ2-1; no reliable D call. The origin of this receptor is an adult with an advanced solid tumor such as melanoma, head and neck, liver or kidney cancer. The input for sequencing was CD4+ or CD8+ T cells sorted from blood, taken in a trial of the OX40 agonist ivuxolimab. CDR3: CASSPERLNEQFF. The CDR3 region has the DNA TGTGCCAGCTCACCAGAACGGCTCAATGAGCAGTTCTTC.